The TCR beta chain described here comes from a study of cytomegalovirus exposure and HLA in healthy donors (dated by TCRdb to about 2017). Background for the entire study: An earlier analysis of some 600 of the donors reported 276 Gb of sequence data and 117 million unique TCR beta sequences obtained from about 179 million T cells. An earlier analysis of 587 of the donors used high-throughput TCR beta sequencing to judge whether each TCR beta V gene segment behaved as functional or pseudogenic. Donor age, sex, ethnicity and CMV serostatus were compiled together with the repertoire data. The genetic ancestry cluster associated with self-reported Caucasian donors included about 81% of the approximately 400 genotyped donors. To predict cytomegalovirus infection status, the study combined high-throughput TCR immunosequencing, statistical association of individual TCRs with disease status, and machine learning. The T cell repertoires of around 670 subjects were profiled by immunosequencing and related to cytomegalovirus serostatus. HLA typing included class I and class II loci at four-digit resolution. In addition to the first cohort of 666 subjects, a separate validation cohort of some 120 different subjects was used. All discovery cohort repertoires had been generated using a single sequencing platform. About five DR-DQ haplotypes were treated as single units for association and clustering because of strong linkage in the cohort. An early release covering roughly 640 HLA-typed donors comprised 300 to 350 gigabases of sequencing data and roughly 86 million unique TCR sequences. Rather than using new phenotypic data, the later analysis identified candidate immune exposures from TCR beta sequences and from how often those sequences occurred across donors. The number of donors typed differed by locus, with 629-630 for A, B, C, DRB1 and DQB1, over 500 for DQA1, approximately 580 for DPA1, and some 440 for DPB1. In a later analysis, previously published TCR beta repertoires from 670 or so donors were re-analyzed and high-resolution HLA genotyping was added so that TCR occurrence patterns could be studied. Genome-wide SNP genotypes for about 65% of the 666 donors were used in a later genetic analysis, which treated that subset as a discovery cohort. The study aimed to test whether cataloging public T cell receptors could reveal signatures of past pathogen exposure. Across roughly 420 genotyped donors of the cohort, an average of about 240,000 unique TCR beta nucleotide sequences per donor were sequenced, and around 19% of those sequences were non-productive.

This clone turned up a few times. Its antigen is currently not known. The record has no base qualities; no much larger clone is one base away. The cohort comprised some 730 healthy bone marrow donors. All cohort members were sampled while nominally healthy, although unrecorded immune exposures were likely present. The donor was CMV seropositive and was included in the group of 289 seropositive cohort members. A peripheral blood sample was collected from each donor, and TCR beta sequencing was performed on peripheral blood mononuclear cells. Genomic DNA extraction from the blood cell samples was performed with the Qiagen DNeasy Blood Extraction Kit. The paper as a whole reports these results and caveats: While some public TCRs were present in many individuals, most TCR sequences turned up only very rarely across donors. This cohort had only TCR beta chains sequenced, and the lack of alpha or paired-chain data limited which features could be detected. Broadly in line with IMGT annotations, most TCR beta V segments showed up in productive rearrangements about 87% or about 30% of the time in an earlier analysis of some 590 of the donors. The study listed 150 to 200 TCR beta chains as associated with cytomegalovirus. Because HLA typing was unavailable for some donors at each locus, only the typed subset was used in association tests. In a later analysis, TCR association rates were found to vary across HLA loci, with the most associated TCRs seen for DRB1 alleles and the fewest for HLA-C alleles. According to a later genetic analysis, donors in an Asian-associated ancestry cluster had fewer N-insertions in productive TCRs than the approximately 630-donor mean. A later analysis found that HLA-associated TCR beta chains were more clonally expanded and had lower generation probabilities than equally common non-associated chains. A cluster of highly shared sequence variants was judged likely to be a technical artifact of the sequencing pipeline. When HLA alleles, especially DR and DQ, strongly co-occurred, TCR associations were difficult to assign to individual alleles. An association between a missense DCLRE1C variant and V-gene and J-gene trimming of TCR beta chains was found in a later genetic analysis and replicated in an independent cohort. The authors suggested that the approach could potentially be extended to other disease states and immunological phenotypes. Specific HLA alleles were associated with some 15,000 TCR beta sequences at a false discovery rate of 0.05 in a later analysis. A few of the identified cytomegalovirus-associated TCR beta chains were confirmed in vitro to be specific for cytomegalovirus antigens. In a later analysis, several top co-occurrence clusters were reported to appear linked to parvovirus B19, influenza, CMV and Epstein-Barr virus. According to a later analysis, most CMV-associated TCR beta chains appeared to be HLA-restricted, and the HLA associations seemed to be driven largely by CMV exposure. Linkage disequilibrium might explain the correlated functional status among segregating V segments, but an unknown experimental factor could not be ruled out. Cytomegalovirus status was reported to be diagnosed by the classifier with high specificity and sensitivity in both the original and validation cohorts. A further reported finding was that TCR beta sequences accurately predicted the HLA-A and HLA-B alleles for most subjects in the first cohort. The only immune exposure information available for the cohort was CMV serostatus. The 87-base-pair reads could not distinguish some IMGT-functional V segments, including TRBV6-2 and TRBV6-3, so those segments were excluded. Presence/absence analyses assumed roughly uniform sequencing depth across donors, an assumption that may not hold. Because counts were too low, some 16 rarely observed V segments, including chromosome 9 orphons, were excluded from the earlier analysis of 587 of the donors.

V and J are truncated by 4 bases and 9 bases respectively, leaving an intervening sequence of 16 bases. Looking up the germline V gene yields CDR1 SNHLY and CDR2 FYNNEI. CDR3 length: 14 amino acids, cysteine to phenylalanine. The sequence is cut down to CDR3 DNA, 42 bases in frame from base 1. The method was the immunoSEQ multiplex PCR assay. A mixture of 60 forward primers for TCR Vbeta segments and 13 reverse primers for TCR Jbeta segments was used in the multiplex PCR. The CDR3 region of rearranged TCR beta genes was amplified from genomic DNA with a multiplex PCR assay. On the Illumina HiSeq System, the amplified TCR beta libraries were sequenced as 87-base-pair reads. The source study handled its data this way. A later analysis counted 65 million to 90 million unique TCR beta chains across the 650 to 800 repertoires, and some 11 million of these chains were shared by at least two donors. Raw reads were error-corrected and collapsed into unique sequences by a nearest-neighbor algorithm in which closely related sequences were merged to remove PCR and sequencing errors. V, D and J gene segments were assigned by aligning CDR3 sequences to IMGT reference sequences. For a sequence to be retained, at least a six-nucleotide match to both a V gene segment and a J gene segment was required. Rearrangements were called productive when the CDR3 lacked stop codons and stayed in frame with V and J; all others were non-productive. CDR3 was defined according to IMGT convention as the region running from the second conserved V-encoded cysteine to the conserved J-encoded phenylalanine. Sequences without an unambiguous match to a single V gene segment were excluded from the earlier analysis of approximately 560 of the donors. In an earlier analysis of 450 to 750 of the donors, a V segment was called functional when productive rearrangements were above 56.7%, and segregating when the standard deviation between donors exceeded 5%. To diagnose cytomegalovirus status from the catalog of TCR beta chain sequences, a statistical classification framework was built. V and J gene assignment, in a later analysis, came from comparing TCR nucleotide sequences with IMGT/GENE-DB human TR gene sequences. A later analysis assigned CDR3 sequences and most-parsimonious VDJ recombination scenarios with the TCRdist pipeline. In a later analysis, each TCR beta chain was defined by its CDR3 amino acid sequence together with its V-gene family, and reads without a unique V-gene family were excluded. A later analysis removed 500 to 600 highly shared, low-generation-probability nucleotide sequences to deal with suspected cross-contamination and a sequencing artifact. For each public chain, a later analysis derived a clonal expansion index from normalized ranks of inferred template counts within each repertoire. In a later analysis, generation probabilities were computed with a VDJ recombination model fitted to out-of-frame rearrangements, and the resulting probabilities were checked against IGoR. A later analysis scored TCR-TCR, TCR-HLA and TCR-CMV co-occurrence with hypergeometric tests, applying a repertoire-size bias correction to TCR pairs. To estimate false discovery rates, a later analysis permuted the HLA or CMV assignments 20 times. In a later analysis, co-occurring TCRs were grouped using DBSCAN, and TCRdist sequence similarity was added for clustering within HLA-allele-positive subsets. Co-occurrence clustering excluded repertoires with fewer than 30,000 or more than 120,000 public chains, plus five with anomalous nucleotide sharing. The immuneACCESS repertoire file appears here via TCRdb, limited to in-frame rearrangements. These files lack a portion of the clones; in checked studies, under half of the deficit traces to unresolved V genes, and the cause of the others is not known. V and J calls and clone size are given by that table; D and trimming were obtained from the DNA. The sample yields over 150,000 clones; around 80% were counted once. 6% to 9% of the sample is taken by the ten largest.

Material: PBMCs. The receptor was derived from a woman younger than 45 in good health and CMV-seropositive. Here the chain combines TRBV2 and TRBJ2-1; TRBD1 could be the D gene, as 6 bases match. The CDR3 protein sequence reads: CASSVNRDTSEQFF. The bases read TGTGCCAGCAGTGTAAACAGGGATACGAGTGAGCAGTTCTTC.